This TCR beta chain is from a study of T cell repertoires in cytomegalovirus infection. Looking at the study overall: Public TCR beta signature analysis indicated the presence of both CMV infection and matching HLA type. Points from the study as a whole: Based on cumulative public TCR beta family frequency, carriers of CMV plus the relevant HLA were identified. The response measured ex vivo was dominated by TCR beta clonotypes (HLA-C-restricted and CMV-specific).

The CDR3 is made up of 13 amino acids. From germline, CDR1 is SQVTM and CDR2 ANQGSEA. V trimming: 6 bases; J trimming: 3 bases; junction bases outside the gene matches: 7. TCRdb fed the reads into MiXCR, producing one record per CDR3 protein. The table shows more than 650,000 distinct CDR3 sequences, with approximately 34% occurring only once. For this clonotype: Its cognate antigen is unknown.

J is TRBJ2-7 and V is TRBV29-1; 8 positions match TRBD1. The source is a human donor in good health (CMV status not recorded). Some clones in this sample may be carry-over from other donors' samples. The sample consisted of PBMCs. CDR3 loop: CSVATGQGYEQYF. The CDR3, as DNA: TGCAGCGTCGCAACAGGACAGGGCTACGAGCAGTACTTC.